The 5 T cell receptor beta chains below come from one sample, sequenced in a study of vaccination and CD4 T cells after COVID-19. TCRdb independently ran MiXCR on the PCR reads; one entry per CDR3 protein. The sample lists approximately 20,000 distinct CDR3 sequences; roughly 61% were seen once. The sequenced sample was CD4+ T cells from blood, obtained before SARS-CoV-2 vaccination. The receptors shown here come from a human donor who had recovered from COVID-19.

This rearrangement joins TRBV7-9 to TRBJ2-3; D is ambiguous. The V and J ends lost 3 bases and 5 bases respectively, with 15 bases between them. CDR3 length: 15 residues. CDR1 is SEHNR, CDR2 FQNEAQ, per germline (reference sequence). The chain's CDR3 is CASSFHTRREDTQYF. The CDR3 DNA follows: TGTGCCAGCAGCTTTCACACCCGTCGCGAAGATACGCAGTATTTT.

V is TRBV7-9 and J is TRBJ2-1; D is possibly TRBD2 (5 bases). The germline V gene has CDR1 SEHNR and CDR2 FQNEAQ (reference sequence). V dropped 1 base and J dropped 6 bases, with 13 bases sitting between them. The length of the CDR3 is 15 residues. The CDR3 is CASSLVFQRSNEQFF. CDR3 DNA: TGTGCCAGCAGCTTAGTCTTTCAGCGGAGCAATGAGCAGTTCTTC.

This clonotype is a singleton in its sample. The chain recombines TRBV4-2 with TRBJ2-7; perhaps D is TRBD1 or TRBD2 (5 bases each). Trimming pared 4 bases from V and 0 bases from J, leaving 13 bases between. The CDR3 sequence is 15 residues long. The germline V gene encodes CDR1 LGHNA and CDR2 YNFKEQ. The CDR3 bases are TGTGCCAGCAGCCGACCCGGGGCAGTCTCCTACGAGCAGTACTTC. Encoded protein: CASSRPGAVSYEQYF.

This clonotype has just one count. The chain is built from TRBV20-1 and TRBJ2-7; the D is unclear. This CDR3 comprises 11 residues. Deletions cut 0 bases from V and 2 bases from J, with 2 bases between. Germline CDR1 reads DFQATT; CDR2 reads SNEGSKA (reference sequence). The CDR3 sequence: CSARDAYEQYF. The CDR3, as DNA: TGCAGTGCTAGAGACGCCTACGAGCAGTACTTC.

A note on this clonotype: The junction departs from germline at one end; a sequencing error may be responsible. The V and J genes are TRBV7-9 and TRBJ1-5; D may be TRBD1 (5 bases). This CDR3 contains 14 residues. Germline V gene sequence: CDR1 SEHNR, CDR2 FQNEAQ (reference sequence). The CDR3 loop reads CASSLEGSNQPQDF. The CDR3, as DNA: TGTGCCAGCAGCTTAGAGGGGTCGAATCAGCCCCAGGATTTT.